One sample yielded the 10 T cell receptor beta chains listed below, sequenced in a study of cytomegalovirus exposure and HLA in healthy donors. This PCR relied on a set of 60 Vbeta primers and 13 Jbeta primers. Clones were read by immunoSEQ multiplex PCR, and TCRdb kept only the in-frame ones, dropping some. The repertoire table contains 150,000 or so clones. The material sequenced was PBMCs. All receptors come from a man aged 30 to 45 in good health and CMV-seronegative.

The chain is built from TRBV7-9 and TRBJ2-2; 9 positions agree with TRBD1. Germline CDR1 reads SEHNR; CDR2 reads FQNEAQ (reference sequence). The trim removed 3 bases at V and 6 bases at J, leaving 5 bases unmatched. The CDR3 is made up of 15 amino acids. CDR3 sequence reads: CASSLGQGTPGELFF. The CDR3 nucleotides read TGTGCCAGCAGCTTGGGACAGGGTACTCCCGGGGAGCTGTTTTTT.

V usage is TRBV29-1 and J usage is TRBJ2-5; 10 bases fit TRBD1. Germline CDR1 is SQVTM and CDR2 is ANQGSEA. V was clipped by 6 bases and J by 4 bases; unmatched bases: 8. The CDR3 is made up of 14 amino acids. CDR3 sequence: CSVARTGGRETQYF. The DNA of the CDR3 is TGCAGCGTGGCTCGGACAGGGGGGAGAGAGACCCAGTACTTC.

CDR3 protein: CASSRDREKLFF. The CDR3 DNA reads as TGTGCCAGCTCACGGGACAGGGAAAAACTGTTTTTT. This chain connects TRBV18 to TRBJ1-4, with TRBD1 matching 8 bases. Germline V gene data show CDR1 as KGHSH and CDR2 as LQKENI. CDR3 size: 12 residues. V trimming: 4 bases; J trimming: 8 bases; junction bases outside the gene matches: 0.

The V gene is TRBV4-2, the J gene TRBJ1-5; 8 bases line up with TRBD1. The trim removed 0 bases at V and 6 bases at J, leaving 10 bases unmatched. From germline, CDR1 is LGHNA and CDR2 YNFKEQ. The CDR3 spans 17 residues. The CDR3 loop is CASSQDMSGGMSQPQHF. CDR3 bases: TGTGCCAGCAGCCAAGATATGTCAGGGGGCATGAGTCAGCCCCAGCATTTT.

The chain is built from TRBV5-1 and TRBJ2-5; 7 nucleotides agree with TRBD1. The J call is doubtful: the DNA matches TRBJ2-7 better. Germline CDR1 SGHRS, CDR2 YFSETQ. The CDR3 extends over 14 amino acids. CDR3 bases: TGCGCCAGCAGCTTCAAGGGGGCCTCCTACGAGCAGTACTTC. This sequence encodes CASSFKGASYEQYF.

The DNA of the CDR3 is TGTGCCAGCAGTGAAAGGGGGCTAACTAATGAAAAACTGTTTTTT. Its translation: CASSERGLTNEKLFF. The V and J genes are TRBV27 and TRBJ1-4; 7 bases line up with TRBD1. Germline V CDR1 and CDR2: MNHEY, SMNVEV (reference sequence). This CDR3 has 15 amino acids. Trimming took 5 bases from V and 1 from J; bases not matched to a gene: 4.

The V gene is TRBV11-2, the J gene TRBJ2-5; TRBD1 aligns across 10 bases. Germline CDR1 and CDR2: SGHAT and FQNNGV. The CDR3 runs 15 residues. With 5 bases clipped from V and 3 bases from J, the junction kept 6 bases outside the gene matches. The CDR3 spells CASSPPGTGEETQYF. The CDR3 DNA reads TGTGCCAGCAGCCCTCCCGGGACAGGGGAAGAGACCCAGTACTTC.

The chain joins TRBV19 to TRBJ2-5, with 12 nucleotides matching TRBD2. This CDR3 has 15 residues. The V gene end was trimmed by 7 bases and the J gene end by 5 bases; junction bases not matched to a gene: 8. The germline V gene has CDR1 LNHDA and CDR2 SQIVND (reference sequence). CDR3 sequence reads: CASTSGRAGLETQYF. The CDR3 DNA follows: TGTGCCAGTACTAGCGGGAGGGCGGGATTGGAGACCCAGTACTTC.

The V call is TRBV5-4, the J call TRBJ2-1, with TRBD1 as a possible D gene (5 bases). Trimming cost V 9 bases and J 3 bases, with 13 bases left between them. From germline, CDR1 is SGHNT and CDR2 YYREEE (reference sequence). The CDR3 covers 13 residues. The CDR3 spells CATTEPGYNEQFF. The CDR3 bases are TGTGCCACGACAGAGCCTGGCTACAATGAGCAGTTCTTC.

The rearrangement joins TRBV10-3 to TRBJ2-1; TRBD2 matches 8 bases. The V gene's germline CDR1 is ENHRY and CDR2 SYGVKD. V gave up 6 bases and J gave up 9 bases; unmatched junction bases: 4. This CDR3 comprises 12 residues. The CDR3 spells CAISGLAGEQFF. In DNA form, the CDR3 reads TGTGCCATCAGCGGACTAGCTGGTGAGCAGTTCTTC.